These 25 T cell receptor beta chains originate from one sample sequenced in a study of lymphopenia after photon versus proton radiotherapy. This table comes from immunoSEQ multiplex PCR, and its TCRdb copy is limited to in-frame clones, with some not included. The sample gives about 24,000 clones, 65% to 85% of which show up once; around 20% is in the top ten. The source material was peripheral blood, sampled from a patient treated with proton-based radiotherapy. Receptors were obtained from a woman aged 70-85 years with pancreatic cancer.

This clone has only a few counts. The CDR3 DNA is TGTGCCAGCAGCTCTCCTCCGGGCACTGAAGCTTTCTTT. As protein: CASSSPPGTEAFF. This chain joins TRBV7-9 and TRBJ1-1; unclear D gene. Trimming took off 4 bases at V and 4 bases at J, with 10 bases between the two ends. CDR3 length: 13 amino acids. Per germline, CDR1 SEHNR and CDR2 FQNEAQ (reference sequence).

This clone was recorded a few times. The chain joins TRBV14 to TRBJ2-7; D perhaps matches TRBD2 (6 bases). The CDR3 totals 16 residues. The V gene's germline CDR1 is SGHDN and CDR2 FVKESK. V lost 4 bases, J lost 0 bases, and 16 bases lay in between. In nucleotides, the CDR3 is TGTGCCAGCAGCCCTCTCCATAGCGGAAACTCCTACGAGCAGTACTTC. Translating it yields CASSPLHSGNSYEQYF. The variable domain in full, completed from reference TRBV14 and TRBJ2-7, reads EAGVTQFPSHSVIEKGQTVTLRCDPISGHDNLYWYRRVMGKEIKFLLHFVKESKQDESGMPNNRFLAERTGGTYSTLKVQPAELEDSGVYFCASSPLHSGNSYEQYFGPGTRLTVT.

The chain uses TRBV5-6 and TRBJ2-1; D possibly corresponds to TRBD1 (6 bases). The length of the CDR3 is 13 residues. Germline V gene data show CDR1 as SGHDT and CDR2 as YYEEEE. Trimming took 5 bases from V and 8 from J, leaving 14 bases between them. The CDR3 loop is CASRETGRDEQFF. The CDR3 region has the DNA TGTGCCAGCAGGGAGACAGGAAGGGATGAGCAGTTCTTC.

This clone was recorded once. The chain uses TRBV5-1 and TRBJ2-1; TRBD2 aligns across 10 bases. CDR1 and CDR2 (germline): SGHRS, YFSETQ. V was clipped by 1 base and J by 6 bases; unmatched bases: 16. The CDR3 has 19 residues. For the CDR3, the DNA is TGCGCCAGCAGCTTGCGAGCGGGAGGGCCTTCCTCTTCTATCAATGAGCAGTTCTTC. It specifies CASSLRAGGPSSSINEQFF. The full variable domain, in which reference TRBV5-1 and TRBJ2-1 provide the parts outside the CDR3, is KAGVTQTPRYLIKTRGQQVTLSCSPISGHRSVSWYQQTPGQGLQFLFEYFSETQRNKGNFPGRFSGRQFSNSRSEMNVSTLELGDSALYLCASSLRAGGPSSSINEQFFGPGTRLTVL.

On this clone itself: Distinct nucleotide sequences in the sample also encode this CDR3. CDR3 loop: CASWGDTQYF. The CDR3 nucleotides read TGTGCCAGTTGGGGAGATACGCAGTATTTT. The V and J genes are TRBV27 and TRBJ2-3; the D is unclear. The germline V gene encodes CDR1 MNHEY and CDR2 SMNVEV (reference sequence). The CDR3 spans 10 residues. Trimming stripped 9 bases from V and 5 bases from J, with 6 bases between.

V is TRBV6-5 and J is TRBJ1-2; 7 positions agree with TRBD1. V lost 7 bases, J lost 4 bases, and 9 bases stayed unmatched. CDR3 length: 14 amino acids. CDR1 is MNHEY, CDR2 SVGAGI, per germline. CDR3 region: CASTRQGPGYGYTF. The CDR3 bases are TGTGCCAGCACCCGACAGGGCCCGGGCTATGGCTACACCTTC.

CDR3 protein: CASSLVSGGRRDYEQYF. CDR3 coding DNA: TGTGCCAGCAGCTTAGTCTCTGGCGGGAGGAGGGACTACGAGCAGTACTTC. This sequence joins TRBV11-2 and TRBJ2-7; 8 nucleotides match TRBD2. Germline CDR1 is SGHAT and CDR2 is FQNNGV. There are 17 residues in the CDR3. V was pared by 1 base and J by 3 bases, with 11 bases of the junction left unmatched.

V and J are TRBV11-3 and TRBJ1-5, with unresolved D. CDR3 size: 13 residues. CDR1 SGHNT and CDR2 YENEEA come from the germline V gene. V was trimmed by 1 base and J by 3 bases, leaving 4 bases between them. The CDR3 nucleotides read TGTGCCAGCAGCTTAGGACCCAATCAGCCCCAGCATTTT. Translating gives CASSLGPNQPQHF.

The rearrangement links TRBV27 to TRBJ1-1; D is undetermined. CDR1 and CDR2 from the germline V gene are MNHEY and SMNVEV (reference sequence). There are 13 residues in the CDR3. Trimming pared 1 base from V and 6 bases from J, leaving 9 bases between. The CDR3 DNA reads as TGTGCCAGCAGTTTATTAGGGATTTCTGAAGCTTTCTTT. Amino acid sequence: CASSLLGISEAFF.

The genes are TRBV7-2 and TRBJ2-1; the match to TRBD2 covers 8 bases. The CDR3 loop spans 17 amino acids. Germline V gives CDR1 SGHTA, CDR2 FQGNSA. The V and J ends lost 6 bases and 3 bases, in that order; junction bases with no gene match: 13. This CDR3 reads CASSRGSGSGNYNEQFF. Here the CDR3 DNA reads TGTGCCAGCAGTAGGGGGAGCGGGAGCGGAAACTACAATGAGCAGTTCTTC.

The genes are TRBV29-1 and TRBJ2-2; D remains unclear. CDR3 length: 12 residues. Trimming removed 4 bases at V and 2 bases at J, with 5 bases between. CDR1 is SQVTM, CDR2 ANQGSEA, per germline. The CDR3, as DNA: TGCAGCGTTGGATCAAACACCGGGGAGCTGTTTTTT. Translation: CSVGSNTGELFF.

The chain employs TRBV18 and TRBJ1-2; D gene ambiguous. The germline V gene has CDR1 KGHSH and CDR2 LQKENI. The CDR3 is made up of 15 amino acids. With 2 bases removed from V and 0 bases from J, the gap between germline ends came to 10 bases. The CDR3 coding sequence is TGTGCCAGCTCACCAGGACCTGAGGCTAACTATGGCTACACCTTC. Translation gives CASSPGPEANYGYTF.

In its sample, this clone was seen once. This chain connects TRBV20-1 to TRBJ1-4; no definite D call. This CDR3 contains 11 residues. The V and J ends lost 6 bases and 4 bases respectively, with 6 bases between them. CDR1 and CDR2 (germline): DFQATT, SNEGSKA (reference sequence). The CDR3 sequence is CSAGFNEKLFF. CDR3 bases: TGCAGTGCAGGGTTTAATGAAAAACTGTTTTTT.

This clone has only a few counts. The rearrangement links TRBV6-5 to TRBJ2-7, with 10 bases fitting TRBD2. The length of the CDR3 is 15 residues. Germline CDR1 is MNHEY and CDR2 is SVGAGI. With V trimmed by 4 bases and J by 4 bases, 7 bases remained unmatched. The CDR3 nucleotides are TGTGCCAGCAGTTCATGGACTAGCGGAGTATACGAGCAGTACTTC. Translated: CASSSWTSGVYEQYF.

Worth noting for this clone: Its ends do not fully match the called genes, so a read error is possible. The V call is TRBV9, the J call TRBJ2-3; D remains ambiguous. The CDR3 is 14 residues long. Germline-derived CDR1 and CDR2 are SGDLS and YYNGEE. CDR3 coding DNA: TGTGCCAGCAGCGTAATGTCAGATACAGCTACGCAGTATTTT. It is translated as CASSVMSDTATQYF.

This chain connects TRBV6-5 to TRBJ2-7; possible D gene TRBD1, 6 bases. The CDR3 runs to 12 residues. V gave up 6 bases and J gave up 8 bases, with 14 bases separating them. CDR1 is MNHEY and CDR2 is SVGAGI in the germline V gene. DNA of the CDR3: TGTGCCAGCAGCTCCACAGGGTTGAAGCAGTACTTC. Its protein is CASSSTGLKQYF.

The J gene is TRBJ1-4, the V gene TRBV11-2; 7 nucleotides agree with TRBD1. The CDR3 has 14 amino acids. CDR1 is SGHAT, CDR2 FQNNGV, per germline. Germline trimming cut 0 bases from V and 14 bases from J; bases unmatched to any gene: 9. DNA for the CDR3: TGTGCCAGCAGCTTAGATGAGTTTAGGGACAGCCTGTTTTTT. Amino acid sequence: CASSLDEFRDSLFF.

CDR3 bases: TGTGCCAGCAGACTCCGTCCCCCGGGACAGGGCACTGAAGCTTTCTTT. Its translation is CASRLRPPGQGTEAFF. The chain is built from TRBV28 and TRBJ1-1, with TRBD1 identical over 9 bases. The V gene end was trimmed by 6 bases and the J gene end by 4 bases; junction bases not matched to a gene: 12. CDR3 length equals 16 residues. The V gene's germline CDR1 is MDHEN and CDR2 SYDVKM.

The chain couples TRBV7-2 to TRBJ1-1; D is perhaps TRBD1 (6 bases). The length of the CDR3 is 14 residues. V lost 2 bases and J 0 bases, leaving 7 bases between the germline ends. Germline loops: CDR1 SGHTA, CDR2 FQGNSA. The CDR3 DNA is TGTGCCAGCAGCTTACAGGGGCTGAACACTGAAGCTTTCTTT. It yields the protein CASSLQGLNTEAFF.

In DNA form, the CDR3 reads TGTGCCAGCAGTTTATGCCTCGGGACTAGCTTCACAGATACGCAGTATTTT. This gives the protein CASSLCLGTSFTDTQYF. The J gene is TRBJ2-3, the V gene TRBV28; 9 bases line up with TRBD2. J was trimmed by 2 bases and V by 0 bases; bases with no gene match: 6. The germline CDR1 and CDR2 sequences are MDHEN and SYDVKM. The CDR3 is 17 residues long.

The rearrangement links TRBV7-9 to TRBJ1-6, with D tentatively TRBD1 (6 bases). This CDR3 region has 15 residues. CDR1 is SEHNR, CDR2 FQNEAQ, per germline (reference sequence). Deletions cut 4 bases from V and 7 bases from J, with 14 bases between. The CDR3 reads CASSSHRTENSPLHF. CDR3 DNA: TGTGCCAGCAGCTCGCACCGGACAGAAAATTCACCCCTCCACTTT.

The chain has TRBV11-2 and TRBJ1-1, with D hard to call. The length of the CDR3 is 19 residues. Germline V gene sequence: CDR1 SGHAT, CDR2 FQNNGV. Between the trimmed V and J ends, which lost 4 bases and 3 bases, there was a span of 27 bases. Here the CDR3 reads CASSSPFLSDGPTDTEAFF. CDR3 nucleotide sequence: TGTGCCAGCAGCTCGCCTTTTCTCTCCGACGGCCCGACTGACACTGAAGCTTTCTTT.

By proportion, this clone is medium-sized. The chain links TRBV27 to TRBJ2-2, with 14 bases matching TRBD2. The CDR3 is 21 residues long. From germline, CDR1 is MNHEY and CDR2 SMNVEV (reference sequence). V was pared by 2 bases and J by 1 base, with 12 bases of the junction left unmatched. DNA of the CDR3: TGTGCCAGCAGTTTAGTACCCCCGGGACTAGCGGGAGTTAGGAACACCGGGGAGCTGTTTTTT. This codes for CASSLVPPGLAGVRNTGELFF.

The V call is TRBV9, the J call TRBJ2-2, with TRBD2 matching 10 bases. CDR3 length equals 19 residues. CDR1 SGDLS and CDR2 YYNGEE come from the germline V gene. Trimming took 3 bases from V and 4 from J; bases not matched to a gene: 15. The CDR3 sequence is CASSARGTSETPSTGELFF. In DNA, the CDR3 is TGTGCCAGCAGCGCGCGGGGGACTAGCGAGACCCCGAGCACCGGGGAGCTGTTTTTT.

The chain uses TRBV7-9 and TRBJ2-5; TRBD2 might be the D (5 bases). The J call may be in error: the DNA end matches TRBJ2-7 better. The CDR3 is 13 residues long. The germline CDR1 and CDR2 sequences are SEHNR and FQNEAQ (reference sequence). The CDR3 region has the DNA TGTGCCAGCAGCTCAACGGGGAGATACGAGCAGTACTTC. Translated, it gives CASSSTGRYEQYF.